This T cell receptor beta chain was recovered during a study of shared clonotypes between healthy human individuals (dated by TCRdb to about 2020). General notes on the study: The cohort included three men and a couple of women between 18 and 49 years of age. To increase sequencing depth and limit assay-specific biases, different laboratories used diverse techniques to prepare libraries and sequence TCR repertoires. For each donor, CD4 naive and CD4 memory were each given three plates, CD8 naive was given two plates, and CD8 memory was given one plate. Per donor, leukapheresis produced somewhere between about 0.94 and 9 billion PBMCs. The study deeply sequenced blood TCR repertoires of five healthy adults to estimate repertoire size and the extent of clonotype sharing between individuals. What the work shows at the level of the full study, not this receptor alone: Because the study included only a small number of donors, the genetic and exposure-history diversity represented was limited. Rarefaction of sorted-subset datasets indicated incomplete sequencing despite the large sequencing depth. Sampling was restricted to blood, and TCR repertoires in tissue are likely to differ from TCR repertoires in blood. Pairwise subsampling indicated that sequencing depth was expected to affect the degree of clonotype sharing among donors. When a handful of donors were compared, the shared fraction of clonotypes was around 5% for naive CD4, roughly 3.3% for naive CD8, 2% to 2.5% for memory CD4, and 0.35% to 0.4% for memory CD8. Estimated clonotype richness was generally larger for naive than for memory subsets. Compared with non-shared clonotypes, clonotypes shared by all four sorted-subset donors had higher generation probabilities.

TCR CDR3 regions were amplified from genomic DNA by multiplex PCR using the deep immunoSEQ assay. Genomic DNA extracted from each cell subset was distributed evenly over all wells of several immunoSEQ 96-well plates, and each plate served as one replicate. For sorted subsets, each replicate PCR was loaded with about 0.2 ug genomic DNA, equivalent to 25,000 to 35,000 T cell genomes. Purified libraries were measured with a Qubit 3.0 fluorometer, size-checked on a Bioanalyzer 2100, and measured again with the KAPA Library Quantification kit. Every immunoSEQ 96-well plate was sequenced on a separate single-read 150-cycle Illumina NextSeq 550 flow cell. The original pipeline was this. Because only junctional sequences without quality scores were contained in the immunoSEQ output, filtering matching that applied to full-length reads could not be performed. Sequences were annotated with PyIR, a Python wrapper for IgBLAST v1.9, and V/J genes and CDR3 were assigned using IMGT germline references. Reads were filtered out if the reads had weak V/J assignments (E-value above 1e-6), no CDR3, stop codons, out-of-frame junctions, or ambiguous translated residues. V3J clonotypes were defined as sequences sharing the same inferred V gene, J gene, and CDR3 amino acid sequence. Percentage overlap between repertoires was calculated by dividing the number of shared unique clonotypes by the size of the smaller repertoire. RTK rarefaction, the Chao1 estimator, and Recon v2.1 estimates of unobserved clonotypes were used to assess repertoire richness. For all TCRbeta clonotypes obtained by the gDNA method from a few donors, generation probabilities were computed with OLGA. Imported from immuneACCESS, the table was reduced by TCRdb to in-frame sequences with V and J called. These copies leave out some clones; in studies compared against another copy, an unresolved V gene accounts for under half, and the cause of the remainder is not known. V, J and clone size are taken as reported in that table, and D and trimming were inferred from the DNA itself. Counted in this sample were 780,000 or so clones; roughly 72% of them appeared once. Around 1.8% of the sample is held by the ten biggest clonotypes.

The CDR3 runs 17 amino acids, cysteine and phenylalanine included. This entry keeps only the CDR3 DNA: 51 bases, framed from base 1. At the junction V is shortened by 1 base and J by 3 bases, with 15 bases in between. CDR1 MGHRA and CDR2 YSYEKL were looked up in the germline V gene. The donors were healthy, HIV-negative adults who had no recently reported acute infections or vaccinations. Only Caucasian adults living in Nashville, Tennessee, USA were represented among the donors. CD4+ T cells were enriched through magnetic negative selection, after which naive cells were positively selected on CD45RA and the remaining negative fraction served as the memory subset. Blood was obtained by leukapheresis, after which PBMCs were separated by Ficoll-Histopaque density gradient centrifugation and cryopreserved in liquid nitrogen vapor phase. Purity and quantity of every magnetically sorted T cell population were checked by analytical flow cytometry. Genomic DNA was isolated from every sorted fraction and measured by UV absorbance on a Nanodrop 2000c.

As regards this clone: Its antigen remains undetermined. No base quality values were provided; no much bigger clone lies one nucleotide off.

This sequence was found in a woman aged 30 to 39 in good health. Sequenced material: memory CD4+ T cells sorted from blood. Sample cell subset or site, as interpreted from the label and publication: CD45RA-negative fraction. The chain is encoded by TRBV4-1 joined to TRBJ1-4; TRBD1 might be the D gene, on 6 matching bases. The bases read TGCGCCAGCAGCCAAGGGGGGCGAGGTGGCCCTAATGAAAAACTGTTTTTT. Its amino acids are CASSQGGRGGPNEKLFF.